The 6 T cell receptor beta chains given below trace back to one sample, sequenced in a study of metastatic and nonmetastatic thyroid tumors. No treatment of any kind had been given to any patient before thyroid surgery. TCRdb re-analyzed the PCR reads using MiXCR. The sample consists of about 38,000 clones, less than 50% of them appearing once. Material: tumor tissue. These receptors all stem from a male donor with papillary thyroid cancer or a benign thyroid nodule (not recorded which). Some clones in this sample may be carry-over from other donors' samples.

The rearrangement uses TRBV7-3 and TRBJ2-5, with 9 bases aligning to TRBD1. CDR3 length equals 19 residues. CDR1 SGHTA and CDR2 FQGTGA come from the germline V gene. V gave up 4 bases and J gave up 1 base; unmatched junction bases: 16. The CDR3: CASSSKGAGTGSRQETQYF. CDR3 sequence (DNA): TGTGCCAGCAGCTCTAAGGGGGCGGGGACAGGGTCCCGCCAAGAGACCCAGTACTTC.

On this clone: One end of the junction is discordant with germline, which a read error may explain. The genes are TRBV20-1 and TRBJ2-2; D tentatively fits TRBD1 or TRBD2 (5 bases each). The V gene's germline CDR1 is DFQATT and CDR2 SNEGSKA (reference sequence). The CDR3 extends over 13 amino acids. CDR3 DNA sequence: TGCAGTTCTAGAGACCGGGACGCCGGGGAGCTGTTTTTT. Its translation is CSSRDRDAGELFF.

This clone was picked up a small number of times. V usage is TRBV11-2 and J usage is TRBJ2-3; 8 nucleotides line up with TRBD1. The CDR3 is 17 amino acids. After removal of 5 bases from V and 1 base from J, the junction contained 11 bases not matched to a gene. Germline lookup yields CDR1 SGHAT and CDR2 FQNNGV. DNA for the CDR3: TGTGCCAGCAGCCCGGGACAGGCACTCTCTGGCACAGATACGCAGTATTTT. Amino acids: CASSPGQALSGTDTQYF.

The gene calls are TRBV27 and TRBJ2-2; D is undetermined. V lost 1 base and J lost 5, with 11 bases in between. This CDR3 region has 15 residues. Germline assignment: CDR1 MNHEY and CDR2 SMNVEV (reference sequence). The CDR3 region is CASSLFAGETGELFF. The CDR3 DNA follows: TGTGCCAGCAGTTTATTTGCAGGAGAGACCGGGGAGCTGTTTTTT.

The chain uses TRBV28 and TRBJ1-2, with D possibly TRBD1 on 5 matching bases. V was shortened by 7 bases and J by 4 bases, with 19 bases between the two germline ends. Germline CDR1 and CDR2: MDHEN and SYDVKM. CDR3 length: 15 amino acids. CDR3 residues: CASNPLDTSVYGYTF. CDR3 in DNA: TGTGCCAGCAATCCTTTGGACACCTCGGTCTATGGCTACACCTTC.

This rearrangement joins TRBV6-1 to TRBJ1-1; the D is unclear. There are 9 residues in the CDR3. CDR1 and CDR2 from the germline V gene are MNHNS and SASEGT. Trimming removed 2 bases at V and 10 bases at J, with 2 bases between. The DNA of the CDR3 is TGTGCCAGCAGTGAACTAGCTTTCTTT. This gives the protein CASSELAFF.